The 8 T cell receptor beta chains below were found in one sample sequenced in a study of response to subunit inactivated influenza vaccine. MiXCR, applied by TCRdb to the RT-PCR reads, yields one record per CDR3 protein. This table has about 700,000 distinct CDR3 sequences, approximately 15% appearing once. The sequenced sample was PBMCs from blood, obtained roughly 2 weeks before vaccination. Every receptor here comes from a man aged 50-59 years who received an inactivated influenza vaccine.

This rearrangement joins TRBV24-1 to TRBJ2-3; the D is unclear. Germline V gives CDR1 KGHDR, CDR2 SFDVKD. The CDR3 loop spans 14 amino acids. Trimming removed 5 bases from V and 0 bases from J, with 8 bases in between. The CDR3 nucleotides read TGTGCCACCAGTGGGCAGATTAGCACAGATACGCAGTATTTT. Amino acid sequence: CATSGQISTDTQYF.

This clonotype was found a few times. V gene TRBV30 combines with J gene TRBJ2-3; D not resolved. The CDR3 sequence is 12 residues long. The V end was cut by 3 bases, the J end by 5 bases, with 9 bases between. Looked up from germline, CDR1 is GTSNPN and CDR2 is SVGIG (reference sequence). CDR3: CAWSYMGDTQYF. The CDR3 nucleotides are TGTGCCTGGAGCTATATGGGAGATACGCAGTATTTT.

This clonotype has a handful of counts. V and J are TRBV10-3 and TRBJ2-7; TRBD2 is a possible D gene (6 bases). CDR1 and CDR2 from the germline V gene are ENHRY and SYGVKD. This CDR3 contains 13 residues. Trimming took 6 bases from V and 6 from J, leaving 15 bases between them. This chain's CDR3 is CAIRRGIIGEQYF. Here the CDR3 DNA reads TGTGCCATCAGGCGGGGTATTATCGGCGAGCAGTACTTC.

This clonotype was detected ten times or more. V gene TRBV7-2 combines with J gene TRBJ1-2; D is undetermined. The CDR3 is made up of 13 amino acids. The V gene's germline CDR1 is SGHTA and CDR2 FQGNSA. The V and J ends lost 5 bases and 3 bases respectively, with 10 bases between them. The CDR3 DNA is TGTGCCAGCAGCGTCGATACAGACTATGGCTACACCTTC. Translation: CASSVDTDYGYTF.

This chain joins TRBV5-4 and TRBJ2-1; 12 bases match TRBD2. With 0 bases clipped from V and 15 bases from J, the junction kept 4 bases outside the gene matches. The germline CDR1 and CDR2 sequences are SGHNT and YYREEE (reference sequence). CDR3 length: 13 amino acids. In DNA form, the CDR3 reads TGTGCCAGCAGCTTGGGGGGACTAGCGGGTGCGTTCTTC. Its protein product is CASSLGGLAGAFF.

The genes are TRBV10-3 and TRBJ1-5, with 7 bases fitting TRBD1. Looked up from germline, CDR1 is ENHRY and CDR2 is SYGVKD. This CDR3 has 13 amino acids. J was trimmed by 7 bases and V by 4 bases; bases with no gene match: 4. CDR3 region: CAISGGGQQPQHF. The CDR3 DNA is TGTGCCATCAGTGGAGGGGGCCAGCAGCCCCAGCATTTT.

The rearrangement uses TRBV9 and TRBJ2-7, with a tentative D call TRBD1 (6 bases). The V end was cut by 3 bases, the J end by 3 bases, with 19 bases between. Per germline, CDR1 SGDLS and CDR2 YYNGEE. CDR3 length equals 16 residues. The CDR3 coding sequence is TGTGCCAGCAGCGGTGGACAGATTCAAATGGGCTACGAGCAGTACTTC. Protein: CASSGGQIQMGYEQYF.

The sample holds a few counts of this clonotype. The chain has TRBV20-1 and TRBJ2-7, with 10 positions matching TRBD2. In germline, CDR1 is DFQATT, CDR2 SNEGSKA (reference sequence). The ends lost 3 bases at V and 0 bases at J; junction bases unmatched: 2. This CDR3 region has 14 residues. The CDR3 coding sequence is TGCAGTGCTAGTCTAGCGGGGGACTCCTACGAGCAGTACTTC. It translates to CSASLAGDSYEQYF.